The sequence of this T cell receptor beta chain was determined in a study of blood T cell repertoires in COVID-19. Germline-derived CDR1 and CDR2 are LGHNA and YNFKEQ. The CDR3 runs 16 residues. V shed 2 bases and J shed 4 bases, with 14 bases lying between them. The method was immunoSEQ multiplex PCR; TCRdb's version includes in-frame clones alone and lacks a portion of them. In the table there are around 250,000 clones, around four fifths of which are singletons. The sequence came from a man aged 30-40 years with acute COVID-19. Sequenced input: PBMCs or T cells enriched from blood (not recorded which). The chain has TRBV4-2 and TRBJ1-4; D might be TRBD1 (5 bases). DNA for the CDR3: TGTGCCAGCAGCCAACACGACAGAAGTAATAATGAAAAACTGTTTTTT. Amino acids: CASSQHDRSNNEKLFF.